A selection of T cell receptor beta chains follows, all from one sample in a study of a mutant IDH1 vaccine in newly diagnosed glioma. Their antigens are not known. Sequencing used immunoSEQ multiplex PCR; TCRdb keeps in-frame clones, though not all of them. The repertoire holds some 33,000 clones, with 45% to 70% as singletons. The starting material was PBMCs, obtained from a glioma patient whose treatment included an IDH1 peptide vaccine. These TCRs come from a woman aged 18-29 years with glioma. Each CDR3 is given with its conserved first and last residue. A D gene is named only where the DNA matches it firmly. Clone size appears in some rows only: once, few, many, or a class for an expanded clone.

J gene | D gene | V gene | clone size | CDR3 DNA | CDR3 protein
TRBJ2-2 | TRBD2 | TRBV2 | - | TGTGCCAGCAGAGCGGGGGCCGGTACCGGGGAGCTGTTTTTT | CASRAGAGTGELFF
TRBJ2-6 | TRBD1 | TRBV11-1 | - | TGTGCCAGCAGCCCAGAGACAGGGCGCTCTGGGGCCAACGTCCTGACTTTC | CASSPETGRSGANVLTF
TRBJ1-5 | TRBD1 | TRBV4-1 | few | TGCGCCAGCAGCCCACAGGGGGAATTGGTTAGCCAGCCCCAGCATTTT | CASSPQGELVSQPQHF
TRBJ2-5 | - | TRBV29-1 | - | TGCAGCGTTGCGGGGCAGGGTATTGAGACCCAGTACTTC | CSVAGQGIETQYF
TRBJ1-1 | - | TRBV4-1 | - | TGCGCCAGCAGCCAAGGCGGCAGGGGGAACACTGAAGCTTTCTTT | CASSQGGRGNTEAFF
TRBJ1-1 | - | TRBV12-5 | - | TGTGCTAGTGGTCCGGGGGGGGTGAACACTGAAGCTTTCTTT | CASGPGGVNTEAFF
TRBJ2-3 | - | TRBV7-6 | once | TGTGCCAGCAGCTTAGTCCGGGACAGCACAGATACGCAGTATTTT | CASSLVRDSTDTQYF
TRBJ2-1 | TRBD2 | TRBV4-1 | few | TGCGCCAGCAGCCACTGGGCACTAGCGGAGAGGGGGAATGAGCAGTTCTTC | CASSHWALAERGNEQFF
TRBJ2-5 | TRBD2 | TRBV11-2 | - | TGTGCCAGCAGCTCCGGACTAGCGGGGGGGCAAGAGACCCAGTACTTC | CASSSGLAGGQETQYF
TRBJ2-3 | TRBD1 | TRBV28 | - | TGTGCCAGCAGTTCCACAGGGGGCGCGGATACGCAGTATTTT | CASSSTGGADTQYF
TRBJ2-3 | - | TRBV11-3 | - | TGTGCCAGCAGCCGTGGGAATACGCAGTATTTT | CASSRGNTQYF
TRBJ1-1 | - | TRBV19 | - | TGTGCCAGTAAAAGGGGGAACACTGAAGCTTTCTTT | CASKRGNTEAFF
TRBJ2-4 | - | TRBV29-1 | few | TGCAGCGTTGAAGACAGGGGGGTCAAAAACATTCAGTACTTC | CSVEDRGVKNIQYF
TRBJ2-5 | - | TRBV21-1 | few | TGTGCCAGCTTGTCCCTAGGGTTTGATTTGTTAGGGCAAGAGACCCAGTACTTC | CASLSLGFDLLGQETQYF
TRBJ1-1 | - | TRBV4-1 | few | TGCGCCAGCAGCCGGCACCGGGGGAGCACTGAAGCTTTCTTT | CASSRHRGSTEAFF
TRBJ2-1 | TRBD2 | TRBV6-4 | - | TGTGCCAGCAGTGCACTAGCGGGAGGCCCGGGTGAGCAGTTCTTC | CASSALAGGPGEQFF
TRBJ2-5 | - | TRBV7-2 | - | TGTGCCAGCAGCTCACAGGGTGTCCAAGAGACCCAGTACTTC | CASSSQGVQETQYF
TRBJ2-2 | TRBD2 | TRBV5-1 | - | TGCGCCAGCAGCTACCTTGGACTAGCGGGGGGGCACACCGGGGAGCTGTTTTTT | CASSYLGLAGGHTGELFF
TRBJ2-7 | - | TRBV19 | once | TGTGCCAGTAGTACAGGGGCCTCCTACGAGCAGTACTTC | CASSTGASYEQYF
TRBJ1-4 | - | TRBV5-4 | - | TGTGCCAGCAGCTTGGTTGGGAGGTCGGAGGCTAATGAAAAACTGTTTTTT | CASSLVGRSEANEKLFF
TRBJ2-1 | TRBD2 | TRBV7-2 | - | TGTGCCAGCCGCCAAGGTAGCGGGACGAATGAGCAGTTCTTC | CASRQGSGTNEQFF
TRBJ2-7 | - | TRBV15 | - | TGTGCCACCAGCAGAGATAAGTTTCGGGAGAACTACGAGCAGTACTTC | CATSRDKFRENYEQYF
TRBJ2-1 | - | TRBV11-3 | - | TGTGCCAGCAGCTTAGATCTCCGGCTGCAGAATGAGCAGTTCTTC | CASSLDLRLQNEQFF
TRBJ1-2 | TRBD1 | TRBV30 | - | TGTGCCTGGATTAGGGGGCCAACAAACCCCTATGGCTACACCTTC | CAWIRGPTNPYGYTF
TRBJ1-2 | TRBD1 | TRBV28 | few | TGTGCCAGCAGCTCCGGGACAGGGGTGTATGGCTACACCTTC | CASSSGTGVYGYTF
TRBJ2-1 | TRBD2 | TRBV19 | - | TGTGCCAGTAGTATTAATTTTGGGTCACTAGCGGTCAATGAGCAGTTCTTC | CASSINFGSLAVNEQFF
TRBJ2-2 | TRBD2 | TRBV9 | few | TGTGCCAGCAGCCCACTCGGGGGGGCCGGCGGGGAGCTGTTTTTT | CASSPLGGAGGELFF
TRBJ2-7 | - | TRBV6-1 | medium-sized | TGTGCCAGGCTGGGTTTCCTAGCGAGCGAGCAGTACTTC | CARLGFLASEQYF
TRBJ2-2 | - | TRBV19 | - | TGTGCCAGTAGTATGTGGGGCGCGAACACCGGGGAGCTGTTTTTT | CASSMWGANTGELFF
TRBJ2-3 | TRBD2 | TRBV15 | few | TGTGCCACCAGCCGTTGGACTAGCGGGGGGACAGATACGCAGTATTTT | CATSRWTSGGTDTQYF
TRBJ2-2 | TRBD2 | TRBV5-4 | - | TGTGCCAGCAGCCAACGAGGGCTAGCGGGGCCCGCGAACACCGGGGAGCTGTTTTTT | CASSQRGLAGPANTGELFF
TRBJ2-7 | - | TRBV19 | - | TGTGCCACCTCTCACAGGGCCTACGAGCAGTACTTC | CATSHRAYEQYF
TRBJ1-3 | - | TRBV5-8 | once | TGTGCCAGCAGCTTAGATTACAGTGACTCTGGAAACACCATATATTTT | CASSLDYSDSGNTIYF
TRBJ1-1 | - | TRBV7-9 | - | TGTGCCAGCAGTGAGGGGAGAGGGAACACTGAAGCTTTCTTT | CASSEGRGNTEAFF
TRBJ1-1 | TRBD1 | TRBV28 | - | TGTGCCAGCAGTCCGGGACAGACTTACACTGAAGCTTTCTTT | CASSPGQTYTEAFF
TRBJ1-1 | - | TRBV21-1 | - | TGTGCCAGCAGCAAAGCGCTTAGGACAGCCGACGCAATGAACACTGAAGCTTTCTTT | CASSKALRTADAMNTEAFF
TRBJ1-2 | - | TRBV9 | - | TGTGCCAGCAGCATCGGGGCCGGCTATGGCTACACCTTC | CASSIGAGYGYTF
TRBJ2-5 | - | TRBV11-1 | - | TGTGCCAGCAGCCTCCGAGGGGGAAAAGGCCAAGAGACCCAGTACTTC | CASSLRGGKGQETQYF
TRBJ1-1 | - | TRBV4-1 | once | TGCGCCAGCAGCCAGAATGGAGTGAACACTGAAGCTTTCTTT | CASSQNGVNTEAFF
TRBJ2-1 | - | TRBV10-3 | few | TGTGCCATCTTTTCGCTCGGATACAATGAGCAGTTCTTC | CAIFSLGYNEQFF
TRBJ2-1 | - | TRBV21-1 | - | TGTGCCAGCATGGTGACGGGCTCCTACAATGAGCAGTTCTTC | CASMVTGSYNEQFF
TRBJ1-2 | - | TRBV19 | - | TGTGCCAGTAGTAACCTCGGGGGAAACATCTATGGCTACACCTTC | CASSNLGGNIYGYTF
TRBJ1-1 | - | TRBV4-2 | few | TGTGCCAGCAGCCCGGACCGGAGTGAGGCTTTCTTT | CASSPDRSEAFF
TRBJ2-7 | - | TRBV7-2 | - | TGTGCCAGCAGCTTCCCAGTCGACTACGAGCAGTACTTC | CASSFPVDYEQYF
TRBJ2-1 | TRBD1 | TRBV6-5 | once | TGTGCCAGCAGTAGAGGGGGCACCTACAATGAGCAGTTCTTC | CASSRGGTYNEQFF
TRBJ2-5 | - | TRBV11-3 | few | TGTGCCAGCAGCTTAGAGCCGGGTCTGGAGACCCAGTACTTC | CASSLEPGLETQYF
TRBJ2-1 | - | TRBV27 | few | TGTGCCAGCAGCCTACCCCCTCTAGCGCAACCCTACAATGAGCAGTTCTTC | CASSLPPLAQPYNEQFF
TRBJ2-7 | TRBD1 | TRBV2 | - | TGTGCCAGCACCCGCCCCGGGACAGGTTCCTACGAGCAGTACTTC | CASTRPGTGSYEQYF
TRBJ1-4 | TRBD1 | TRBV19 | - | TGTGCCAGTAGTCCCGGGACAGGATTTGCAACTAATGAAAAACTGTTTTTT | CASSPGTGFATNEKLFF
TRBJ1-2 | - | TRBV5-1 | - | TGCGCCAGCAGTCTCAGAGCCAACTATGGCTACACCTTC | CASSLRANYGYTF
TRBJ2-7 | TRBD1 | TRBV6-1 | - | TGTGCCAGCAGTGAAAAACCGACAGGGGTTGACTACGAGCAGTACTTC | CASSEKPTGVDYEQYF
TRBJ1-2 | - | TRBV10-3 | - | TGTGCCATCAGTGAGTGGGACTATGGCTACACCTTC | CAISEWDYGYTF
TRBJ1-2 | TRBD1 | TRBV6-4 | few | TGTGCCAGCAGCCCCGGGACAGGGGAGTACTATGGCTACACCTTC | CASSPGTGEYYGYTF
TRBJ2-2 | - | TRBV9 | - | TGTGCCAGCAGGGACGGGGCCGGGGAGCTGTTTTTT | CASRDGAGELFF
TRBJ1-4 | - | TRBV29-1 | - | TGCAGCGTTGAAACCGGGGAGATAGCAACTAATGAAAAACTGTTTTTT | CSVETGEIATNEKLFF